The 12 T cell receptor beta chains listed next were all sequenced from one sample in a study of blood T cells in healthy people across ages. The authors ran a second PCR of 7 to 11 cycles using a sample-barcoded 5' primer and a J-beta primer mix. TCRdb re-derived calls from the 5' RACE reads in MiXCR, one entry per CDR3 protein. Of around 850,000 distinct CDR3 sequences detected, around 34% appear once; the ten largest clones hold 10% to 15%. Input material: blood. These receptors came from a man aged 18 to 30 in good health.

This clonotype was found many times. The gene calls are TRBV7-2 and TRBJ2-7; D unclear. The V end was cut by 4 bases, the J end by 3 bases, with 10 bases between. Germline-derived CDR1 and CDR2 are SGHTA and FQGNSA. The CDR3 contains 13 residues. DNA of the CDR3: TGTGCCAGCAGCTCGAATTCCCTCTACGAGCAGTACTTC. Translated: CASSSNSLYEQYF.

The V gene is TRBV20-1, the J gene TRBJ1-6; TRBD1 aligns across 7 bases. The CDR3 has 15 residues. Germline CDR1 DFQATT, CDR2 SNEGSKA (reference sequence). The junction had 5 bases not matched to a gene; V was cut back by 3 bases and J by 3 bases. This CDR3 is CSASPTGDYNSPLHF. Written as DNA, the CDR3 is TGCAGTGCTAGCCCAACAGGGGACTATAATTCACCCCTCCACTTT.

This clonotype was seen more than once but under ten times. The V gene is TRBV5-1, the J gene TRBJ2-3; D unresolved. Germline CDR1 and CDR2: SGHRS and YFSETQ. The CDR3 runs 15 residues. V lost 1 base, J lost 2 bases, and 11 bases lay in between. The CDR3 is CASSLQASSTDTQYF. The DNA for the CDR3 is TGCGCCAGCAGCTTGCAAGCCAGTTCCACAGATACGCAGTATTTT.

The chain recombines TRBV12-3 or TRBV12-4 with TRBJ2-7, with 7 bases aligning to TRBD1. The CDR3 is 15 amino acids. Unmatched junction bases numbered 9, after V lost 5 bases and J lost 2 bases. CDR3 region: CASSPGQAQAYEQYF. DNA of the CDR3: TGTGCCAGCAGTCCCGGACAGGCCCAGGCCTACGAGCAGTACTTC.

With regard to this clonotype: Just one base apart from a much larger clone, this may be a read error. The CDR3 spells CAGSLTGPSTDTQYF. The CDR3 DNA reads as TGTGCCGGCAGTTTAACCGGCCCGAGCACAGATACGCAGTATTTT. V usage is TRBV12-3 or TRBV12-4 and J usage is TRBJ2-3; D gene uncertain. The CDR3 is 15 amino acids.

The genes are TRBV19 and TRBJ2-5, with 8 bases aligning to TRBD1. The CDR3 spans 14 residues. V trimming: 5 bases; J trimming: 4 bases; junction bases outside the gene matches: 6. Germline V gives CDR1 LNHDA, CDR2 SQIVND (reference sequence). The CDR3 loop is CASSQGARTETQYF. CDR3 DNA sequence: TGTGCCAGTAGTCAGGGGGCGAGGACAGAGACCCAGTACTTC.

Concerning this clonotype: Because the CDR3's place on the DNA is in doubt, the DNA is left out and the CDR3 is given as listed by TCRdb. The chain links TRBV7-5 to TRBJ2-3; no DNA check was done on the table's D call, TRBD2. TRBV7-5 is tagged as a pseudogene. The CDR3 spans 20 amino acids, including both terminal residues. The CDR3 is CISVSEAQEGGTSRTDTQYF.

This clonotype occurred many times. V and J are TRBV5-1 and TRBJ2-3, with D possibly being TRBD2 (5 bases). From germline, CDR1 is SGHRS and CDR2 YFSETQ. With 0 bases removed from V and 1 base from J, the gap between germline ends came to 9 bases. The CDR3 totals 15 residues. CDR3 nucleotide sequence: TGCGCCAGCAGCTTGGAGGAGGCCCGCACAGATACGCAGTATTTT. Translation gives CASSLEEARTDTQYF.

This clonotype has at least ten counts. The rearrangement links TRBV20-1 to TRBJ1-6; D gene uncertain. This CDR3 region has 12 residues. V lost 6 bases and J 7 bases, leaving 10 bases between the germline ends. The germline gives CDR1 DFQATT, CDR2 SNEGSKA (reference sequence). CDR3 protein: CSARAGNSPLHF. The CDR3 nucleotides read TGCAGTGCCCGGGCGGGCAATTCACCCCTCCACTTT.

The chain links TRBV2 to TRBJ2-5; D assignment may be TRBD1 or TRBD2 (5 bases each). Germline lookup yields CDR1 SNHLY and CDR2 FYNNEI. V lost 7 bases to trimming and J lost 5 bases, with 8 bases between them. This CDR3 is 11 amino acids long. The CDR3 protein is CASKGPETQYF. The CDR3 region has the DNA TGTGCCAGCAAGGGACCGGAGACCCAGTACTTC.

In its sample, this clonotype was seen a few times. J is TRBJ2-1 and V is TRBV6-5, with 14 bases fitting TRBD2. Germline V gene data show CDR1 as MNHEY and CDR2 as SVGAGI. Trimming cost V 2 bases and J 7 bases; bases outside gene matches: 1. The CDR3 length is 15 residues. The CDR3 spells CASSYRTSGGNEQFF. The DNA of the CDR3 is TGTGCCAGCAGTTACCGGACTAGCGGGGGGAATGAGCAGTTCTTC.

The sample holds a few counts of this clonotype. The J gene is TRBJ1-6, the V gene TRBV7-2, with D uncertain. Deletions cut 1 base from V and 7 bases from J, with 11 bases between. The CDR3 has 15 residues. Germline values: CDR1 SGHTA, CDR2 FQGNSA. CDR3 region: CASSLVSLWNSPLHF. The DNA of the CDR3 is TGTGCCAGCAGCTTAGTCAGTTTGTGGAATTCACCCCTCCACTTT.